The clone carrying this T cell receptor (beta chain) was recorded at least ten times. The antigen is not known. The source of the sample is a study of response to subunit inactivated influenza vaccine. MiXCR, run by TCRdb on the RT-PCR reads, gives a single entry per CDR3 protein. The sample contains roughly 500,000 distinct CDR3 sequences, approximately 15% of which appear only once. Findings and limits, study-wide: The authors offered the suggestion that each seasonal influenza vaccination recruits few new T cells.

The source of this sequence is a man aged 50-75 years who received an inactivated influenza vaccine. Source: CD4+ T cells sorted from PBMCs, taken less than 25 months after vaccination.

CDR3 nucleotides: TGCAGCGTTGAAAGAGGTGGTACTGGCTACGAGCAGTACTTC. It is translated as CSVERGGTGYEQYF. The chain couples TRBV29-1 to TRBJ2-7; no reliable D call. V was shortened by 2 bases and J by 3 bases, with 14 bases between the two germline ends. The CDR3 is 14 amino acids. Germline-derived CDR1 and CDR2 are SQVTM and ANQGSEA.